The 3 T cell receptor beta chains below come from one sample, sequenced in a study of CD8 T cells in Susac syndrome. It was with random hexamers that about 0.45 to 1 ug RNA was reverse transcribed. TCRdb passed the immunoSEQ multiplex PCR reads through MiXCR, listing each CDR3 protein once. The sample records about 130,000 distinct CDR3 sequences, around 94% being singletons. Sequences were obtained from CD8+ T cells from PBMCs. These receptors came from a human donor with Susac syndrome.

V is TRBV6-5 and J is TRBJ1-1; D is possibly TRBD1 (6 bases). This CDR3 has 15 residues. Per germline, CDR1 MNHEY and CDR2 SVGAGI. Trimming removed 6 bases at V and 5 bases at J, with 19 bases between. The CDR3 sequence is CASRPEQGGATEAFF. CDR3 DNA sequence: TGTGCCAGCAGACCAGAACAGGGTGGCGCAACTGAAGCTTTCTTT.

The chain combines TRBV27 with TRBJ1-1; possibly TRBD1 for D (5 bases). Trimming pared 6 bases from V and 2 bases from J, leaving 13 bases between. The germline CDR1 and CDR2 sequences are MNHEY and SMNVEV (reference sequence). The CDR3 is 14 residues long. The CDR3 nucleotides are TGTGCCAGCAGGACCGCGGGACTCAACACTGAAGCTTTCTTT. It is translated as CASRTAGLNTEAFF.

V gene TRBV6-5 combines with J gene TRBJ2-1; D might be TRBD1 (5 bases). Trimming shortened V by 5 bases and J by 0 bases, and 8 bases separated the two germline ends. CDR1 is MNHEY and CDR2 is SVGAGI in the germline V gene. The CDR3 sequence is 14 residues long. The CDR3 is CASSLDSSYNEQFF. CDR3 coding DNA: TGTGCCAGCAGTCTAGACAGCTCCTACAATGAGCAGTTCTTC.